Detailed here is one TCR beta chain. This entry belongs to a study of blood T cell repertoires in COVID-19. In the study overall: Acute and convalescent COVID-19 specimens originated in the United States, Italy and Spain. T cells, B-cell-depleted T cells, or PBMCs supplied cDNA or gDNA.

It was during active infection that Seattle patients were enrolled and then longitudinally followed. Germline V CDR1 and CDR2: MNHEY, SVGAGI. The length of the CDR3 is 12 residues. V lost 1 base, J lost 6 bases, and 7 bases lay in between. In the original analysis: Reference gene primer amplification yielded estimated nucleated cell counts. Assay used: immunoSEQ multiplex PCR; TCRdb lists only in-frame clones, some missing. V and J calls and clone size are those listed in that table; D and trimming were worked out from the DNA. This sample yields more than 150,000 clones, of which roughly four fifths are seen a single time; 9.5% to 15% belongs to the top ten.

Specimen: peripheral blood. The TCR comes from a woman aged 80 or over with COVID-19, enrolled during active disease. The chain combines TRBV6-5 with TRBJ2-7; tentative D call: TRBD1 (6 bases). The CDR3 here is CASSYWGREQYF. The CDR3 DNA reads TGTGCCAGCAGTTACTGGGGGCGCGAGCAGTACTTC.